This T cell receptor (beta chain) appears in the sequencing data of a study of blood T cells in healthy people across ages. CDR1 and CDR2 (germline): LNHNV, YYDKDF (reference sequence). V was clipped by 6 bases and J by 7 bases; unmatched bases: 13. The CDR3 runs to 17 residues. General observations from the study: Long-lived donors exceeded aged donors in naive CD4+ cells and diversity.

Primers used in a second PCR of roughly 6 to 12 cycles were a sample-barcoded 5' primer and a J-beta primer mix. Using its own MiXCR run on the 5' RACE reads, TCRdb lists one record per CDR3 protein. The sample carries roughly 800,000 distinct CDR3 sequences, approximately 25% recorded once. Note on this clonotype: Its matching antigen is unknown.

These data also formed part of another study, on T cells of mothers and their children.

This receptor was obtained from a boy younger than 18 in good health. Sequenced material: blood. The gene calls are TRBV15 and TRBJ1-6; the match to TRBD1 covers 9 bases. CDR3 amino acids: CATSYRPGQGRNSPLHF. In DNA form, the CDR3 reads TGTGCCACCAGTTACCGACCTGGACAGGGGAGGAATTCACCCCTCCACTTT.